This record looks at one T cell receptor (beta chain) sequence and its context. These data come from a study of blood T cell repertoires in COVID-19. On the study more broadly: Acute and convalescent COVID-19 specimens originated in the United States, Italy and Spain. PBMCs, B-cell-depleted T cells, or T cells provided the cDNA or gDNA that made up the material.

The CDR3 runs 14 residues. From germline, CDR1 is MNHNY and CDR2 SVGAGI (reference sequence). The V end was cut by 4 bases, the J end by 6 bases, with 13 bases between. In the authors' workflow: Estimates of nucleated cell counts were drawn from the amplification of reference gene primers. Only in-frame clones appear in the TCRdb table, and some are missing; sequencing was by immunoSEQ multiplex PCR. The V and J calls and the clone size are those of that table, but D and trimming were determined from the DNA. In the table there are 90,000 to 150,000 clones, 79% of which are singletons. The chain carries TRBV6-6 and TRBJ1-5; D perhaps matches TRBD1 (5 bases). The receptor's source is an elderly woman with acute or convalescent COVID-19. Specimen: peripheral blood. The CDR3 protein is CASSSPGGAQPQHF. In nucleotides, the CDR3 is TGTGCCAGCAGTTCCCCGGGCGGGGCTCAGCCCCAGCATTTT.